This entry concerns a single T cell receptor beta chain. What it recognizes is unknown. Sample barcodes and UMIs were carried by the TCR alpha and TCR beta cDNA libraries that 5'RACE generated with constant-segment primers. TCRdb reanalysed the 5' RACE reads using MiXCR and keeps one entry per CDR3 protein. The sample carries fewer than 150,000 distinct CDR3 sequences, about 5.9% recorded once. These data are taken from a study of T-cell memory formation after mild COVID-19. The wider study: TCR clusters were mostly donor specific.

Notes on the study in general: Several responding clones turned up in pre-infection memory, indicating that cross-reactive memory may have taken part. Clones which contracted sat mainly in CM and EM if CD4+, and in EMRA if CD8+.

CDR3 length: 17 residues. Germline trimming cut 1 base from V and 3 bases from J; bases unmatched to any gene: 3. Germline CDR1 and CDR2: LGHDT and YNNKEL (reference sequence). The chain uses TRBV3-1 and TRBJ2-2; 12 positions match TRBD2. This clonotype was obtained from an adult woman who had mild COVID-19 (a few samples of this study predate the infection). Cell type and time point are not known. Sequencing input: PBMCs or a T cell subset sorted from them (not recorded which). CDR3 bases: TGTGCCAGCAGCCAAGGAGGACTAGCGGGGTACACCGGGGAGCTGTTTTTT. Amino acid sequence: CASSQGGLAGYTGELFF.